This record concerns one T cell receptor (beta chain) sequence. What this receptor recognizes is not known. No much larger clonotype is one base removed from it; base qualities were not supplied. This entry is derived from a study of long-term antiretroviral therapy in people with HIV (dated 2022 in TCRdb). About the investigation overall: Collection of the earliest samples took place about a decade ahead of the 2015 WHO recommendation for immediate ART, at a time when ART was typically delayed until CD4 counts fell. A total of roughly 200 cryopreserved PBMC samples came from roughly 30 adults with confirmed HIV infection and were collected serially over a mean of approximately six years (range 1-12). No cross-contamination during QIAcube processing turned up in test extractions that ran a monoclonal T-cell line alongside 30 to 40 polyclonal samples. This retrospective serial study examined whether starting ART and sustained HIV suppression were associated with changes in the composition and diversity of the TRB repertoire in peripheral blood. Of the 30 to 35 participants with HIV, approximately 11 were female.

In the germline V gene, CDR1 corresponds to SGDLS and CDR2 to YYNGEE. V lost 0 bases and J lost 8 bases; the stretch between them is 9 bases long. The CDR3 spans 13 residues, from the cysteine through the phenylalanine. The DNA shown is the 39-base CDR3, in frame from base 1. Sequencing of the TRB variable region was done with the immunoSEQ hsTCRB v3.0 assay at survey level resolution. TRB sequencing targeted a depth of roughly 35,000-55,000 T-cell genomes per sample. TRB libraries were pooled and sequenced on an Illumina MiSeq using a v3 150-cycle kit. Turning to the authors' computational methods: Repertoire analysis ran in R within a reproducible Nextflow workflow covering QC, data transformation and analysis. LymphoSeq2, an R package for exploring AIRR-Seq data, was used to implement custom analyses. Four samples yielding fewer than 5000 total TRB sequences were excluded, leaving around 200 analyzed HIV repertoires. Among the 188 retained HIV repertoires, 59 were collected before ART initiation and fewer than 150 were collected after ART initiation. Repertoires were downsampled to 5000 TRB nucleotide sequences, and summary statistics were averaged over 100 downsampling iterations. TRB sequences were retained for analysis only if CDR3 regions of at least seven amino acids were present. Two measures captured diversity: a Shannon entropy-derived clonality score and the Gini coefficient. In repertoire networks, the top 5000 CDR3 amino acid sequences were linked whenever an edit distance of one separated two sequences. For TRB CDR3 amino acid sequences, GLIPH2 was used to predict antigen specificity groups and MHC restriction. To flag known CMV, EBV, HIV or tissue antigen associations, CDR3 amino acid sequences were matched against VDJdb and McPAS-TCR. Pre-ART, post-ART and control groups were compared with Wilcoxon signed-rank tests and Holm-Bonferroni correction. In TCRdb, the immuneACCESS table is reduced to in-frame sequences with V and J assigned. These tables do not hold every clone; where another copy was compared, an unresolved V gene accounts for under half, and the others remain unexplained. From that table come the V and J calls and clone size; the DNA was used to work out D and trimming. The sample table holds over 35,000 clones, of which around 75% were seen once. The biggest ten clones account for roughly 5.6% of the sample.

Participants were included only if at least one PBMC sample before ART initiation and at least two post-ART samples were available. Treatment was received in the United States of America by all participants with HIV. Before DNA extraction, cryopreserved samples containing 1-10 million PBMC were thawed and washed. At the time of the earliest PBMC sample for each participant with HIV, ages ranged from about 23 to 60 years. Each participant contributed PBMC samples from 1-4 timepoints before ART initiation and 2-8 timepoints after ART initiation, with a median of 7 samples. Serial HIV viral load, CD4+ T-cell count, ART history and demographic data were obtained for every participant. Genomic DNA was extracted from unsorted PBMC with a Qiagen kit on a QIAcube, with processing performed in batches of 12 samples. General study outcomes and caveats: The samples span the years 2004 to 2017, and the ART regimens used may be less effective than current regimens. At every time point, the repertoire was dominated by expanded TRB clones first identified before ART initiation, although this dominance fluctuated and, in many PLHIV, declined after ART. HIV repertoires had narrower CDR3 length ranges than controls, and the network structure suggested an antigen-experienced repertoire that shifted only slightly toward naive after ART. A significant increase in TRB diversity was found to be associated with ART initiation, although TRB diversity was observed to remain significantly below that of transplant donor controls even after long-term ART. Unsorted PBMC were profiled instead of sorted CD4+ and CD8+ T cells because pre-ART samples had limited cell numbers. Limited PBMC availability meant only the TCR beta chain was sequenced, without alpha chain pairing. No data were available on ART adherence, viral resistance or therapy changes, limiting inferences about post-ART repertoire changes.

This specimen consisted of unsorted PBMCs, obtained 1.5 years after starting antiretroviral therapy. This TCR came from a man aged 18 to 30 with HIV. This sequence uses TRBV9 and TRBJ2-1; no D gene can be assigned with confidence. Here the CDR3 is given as CASSVGSVYEQFF. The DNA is TGTGCCAGCAGCGTAGGCTCGGTGTATGAGCAGTTCTTC.